The clone carrying this T cell receptor beta chain has a handful of counts. This CDR3 contains 17 residues. From germline, CDR1 is SGHRS and CDR2 YFSETQ. J gave up 5 bases and V 0 bases, and 7 bases lay outside the gene matches. This sample is part of a study of metastatic and nonmetastatic thyroid tumors. Ahead of thyroid surgery, no patient had received treatment of any kind. MiXCR reprocessed the PCR reads for TCRdb. The sample carries some 27,000 clones, 3.7% recorded once. The V call is TRBV5-1, the J call TRBJ2-5; 13 nucleotides line up with TRBD2. The sample comprised blood. The sequence was collected from a male donor with papillary thyroid cancer or a benign thyroid nodule (not recorded which). Some clones in this sample may be carry-over from other donors' samples. CDR3 protein: CASSLGGLAGAHETQYF. The CDR3 bases are TGCGCCAGCAGCTTGGGCGGACTAGCGGGAGCTCACGAGACCCAGTACTTC.